These T cell receptor beta chains were read from a single sample in a study of beta chain features in type 1 diabetes. The table came from immunoSEQ multiplex PCR; TCRdb's copy has only in-frame clones and leaves some out. The sample lists 160,000 or so clones, 8% to 9.5% occurring once. What was sequenced was central memory CD4+ T cells from blood. The receptors derive from a young woman with type 1 diabetes. Both conserved end residues are part of each CDR3. The D gene is left open where the match is weak. Size tells how often a clone was seen (once, few, many) or the class of an expanded clone, and some rows leave it out.

J | D | V | size | CDR3 | DNA
TRBJ1-1 | - | TRBV18 | few | CASSPYSYTEAFF | TGTGCCAGCTCACCATACTCGTACACTGAAGCTTTCTTT
TRBJ1-5 | - | TRBV29-1 | - | CSVTDSFNQPQHF | TGCAGCGTTACAGACAGCTTCAATCAGCCCCAGCATTTT
TRBJ2-7 | TRBD2 | TRBV9 | - | CASSAGLGISYEQYF | TGTGCCAGCAGCGCCGGACTAGGGATATCCTACGAGCAGTACTTC
TRBJ2-6 | - | TRBV18 | - | CASSRRAPGANVLTF | TGTGCCAGCTCGCGGCGGGCTCCCGGGGCCAACGTCCTGACTTTC
TRBJ2-5 | TRBD2 | TRBV5-5 | - | CASSSGGGPQETQYF | TGTGCCAGCAGCAGCGGGGGGGGCCCTCAAGAGACCCAGTACTTC
TRBJ2-1 | - | TRBV19 | - | CASSWGGRGRLTDEQFF | TGTGCCAGTAGTTGGGGTGGCAGAGGGAGGCTCACCGATGAGCAGTTCTTC
TRBJ1-2 | - | TRBV28 | - | CASSLADGYTF | TGTGCCAGCAGTTTAGCGGATGGCTACACCTTC
TRBJ1-6 | - | TRBV7-9 | - | CASSLDQGSSPLHF | TGTGCCAGCAGCTTAGATCAGGGATCCTCACCCCTCCACTTT
TRBJ2-7 | TRBD2 | TRBV4-3 | few | CASSQARTSSEQYF | TGCGCCAGCAGCCAAGCCCGGACTAGTTCCGAGCAGTACTTC
TRBJ2-4 | - | TRBV7-2 | - | CASSFLGGLTKNIQYF | TGTGCCAGCAGCTTTTTGGGGGGTCTAACCAAAAACATTCAGTACTTC
TRBJ1-5 | - | TRBV30 | - | CAWSGVTLNQPQHF | TGTGCCTGGAGTGGAGTAACTTTAAATCAGCCCCAGCATTTT
TRBJ2-7 | - | TRBV7-2 | few | CASSLFQANEQYF | TGTGCCAGCAGCTTGTTTCAAGCCAACGAGCAGTACTTC
TRBJ1-6 | TRBD1 | TRBV5-5 | - | CASSLIRGKSPLHF | TGTGCCAGCAGCTTGATCAGGGGGAAGTCACCCCTCCACTTT
TRBJ2-3 | - | TRBV29-1 | - | CSVVLLARISTDTQYF | TGCAGCGTTGTACTACTAGCAAGAATTTCCACAGATACGCAGTATTTT
TRBJ2-3 | - | TRBV5-1 | - | CASKMGPDTDTQYF | TGCGCCAGCAAAATGGGGCCTGACACAGATACGCAGTATTTT
TRBJ2-2 | TRBD1 | TRBV27 | - | CASWDRGDTGELFF | TGTGCCAGCTGGGACAGGGGAGACACCGGGGAGCTGTTTTTT